The sequence of this T cell receptor beta chain was determined in a study of shared clonotypes between healthy human individuals. Findings and caveats of the study: In contrast to clonotypes shared by all four donors, non-shared clonotypes had lower generation probabilities. Naive subsets typically showed greater estimated richness than memory subsets.

The V gene lost 1 base and the J gene lost 7 bases, with 11 bases spanning the gap. The length of the CDR3 is 14 residues. Germline CDR1 is MNHEY and CDR2 is SMNVEV (reference sequence). Several immunoSEQ 96-well plates shared each subset's DNA, each plate a replicate. Clones were sequenced by immunoSEQ multiplex PCR, and TCRdb holds only the in-frame ones, with some missing. This sample carries 2.5 million or so clones, 85% to 95% of them seen once, and the ten largest clones take 0.14%. On this clone itself: Its specificity is unknown.

The receptor was derived from a man in his late teens or twenties in good health. The chain has TRBV27 and TRBJ1-5; unclear D gene. The material sequenced was naive CD4+ T cells sorted from blood. This sample's subset: CD45RA+ positively selected. The CDR3 DNA sequence: TGTGCCAGCAGTTTATACCGGGTAGGACAGCCCCAGCATTTT. Translation gives CASSLYRVGQPQHF.